This note documents a single T cell receptor (beta chain) sequence. Some clones are missing from TCRdb's copy, which holds only in-frame ones; the method was immunoSEQ multiplex PCR. The sample records approximately 210,000 clones, approximately 85% being singletons. This CDR3 is 16 amino acids long. Germline CDR1 reads SGDLS; CDR2 reads YYNGEE. The ends were cut back, 4 bases at V and 0 bases at J, with 16 bases in the middle. The record originates from a study of blood T cell repertoires in COVID-19. This clonotype was sampled from a woman in her 50s with active or convalescent COVID-19. Sequencing was performed on peripheral blood. The V call is TRBV9, the J call TRBJ1-1, with D uncertain. DNA for the CDR3: TGTGCCAGCAGCCCACTGCCCTCAACCTTGAACACTGAAGCTTTCTTT. It specifies CASSPLPSTLNTEAFF.